The TCR beta chain under discussion was sequenced for a study of T cells after yellow fever vaccination. Findings and limits, study-wide: Though weaker, the secondary response peaked faster, on day 5 versus 15. Reappearance after the booster was observed for most primary-vaccination clones (about 96% CD4, about 86% CD8).

This clonotype was seen ten or more times. The antigen remains unidentified. Germline V gene lookup returns CDR1 SEHNR and CDR2 FQNEAQ (reference sequence). CDR3 length: 15 amino acids. The V gene lost 4 bases and the J gene lost 3 bases, with 13 bases spanning the gap. A 5'RACE template-switching step, the method used to make TCR cDNA, added a universal primer site and UMIs. MiXCR was run by TCRdb on the 5' RACE reads, yielding one entry per CDR3 protein. The table shows 500,000 to 650,000 distinct CDR3 sequences, with less than 20% occurring only once. The sequence came from a young man who received the YFV17D yellow fever vaccine. The chain employs TRBV7-9 and TRBJ2-1, with D perhaps matching TRBD1 (6 bases). The specimen comprised PBMCs, sampled 5 to 6 days after the first yellow fever vaccination. CDR3 amino acids: CASSSGQGIYNEQFF. DNA for the CDR3: TGTGCCAGCAGCTCCGGCCAGGGGATCTACAATGAGCAGTTCTTC.